These T cell receptor beta chains were read from a single sample in a study of cytotoxic CD8 clonotypes in ibrutinib-treated CLL. Using immunoSEQ multiplex PCR, the repertoire was profiled, and TCRdb retains in-frame clones only, with some absent. The table shows 160,000 or so clones, with about 88% occurring only once. Material: PBMCs, obtained at disease progression, from a patient treated with ibrutinib. The receptor source for this set is a human donor with chronic lymphocytic leukemia. The CDR3 runs from the conserved cysteine through the conserved F or W. Fields, in order: clone size, V gene, J gene, D gene, CDR3 protein, CDR3 DNA. D genes are given only for firm matches. Clone size is given for some rows only: seen once, a few or many times, or a class if the clone is expanded.

clone_size: -; v_call: TRBV5-6; j_call: TRBJ1-5; d_call: -; cdr3_aa: CASSFRAENQPQHF; cdr3_nt: TGTGCCAGCAGCTTTAGGGCAGAAAACCAGCCCCAGCATTTT
clone_size: -; v_call: TRBV9; j_call: TRBJ2-1; d_call: -; cdr3_aa: CASSVEPASENNEQFF; cdr3_nt: TGTGCCAGCAGCGTAGAACCAGCGTCGGAAAACAATGAGCAGTTCTTC
clone_size: -; v_call: TRBV30; j_call: TRBJ1-5; d_call: -; cdr3_aa: CAWRPRLSLNQPQHF; cdr3_nt: TGTGCCTGGAGGCCTCGGCTCAGTCTAAATCAGCCCCAGCATTTT
clone_size: -; v_call: TRBV27; j_call: TRBJ2-5; d_call: TRBD1; cdr3_aa: CASSFGAGGETQYF; cdr3_nt: TGTGCCAGCAGTTTTGGGGCAGGGGGAGAGACCCAGTACTTC
clone_size: -; v_call: TRBV6-1; j_call: TRBJ2-3; d_call: -; cdr3_aa: CASSEKRSSTDTQYF; cdr3_nt: TGTGCCAGCAGTGAAAAGCGGAGTAGCACAGATACGCAGTATTTT
clone_size: -; v_call: TRBV20-1; j_call: TRBJ1-2; d_call: -; cdr3_aa: CSASRGYTF; cdr3_nt: TGCAGTGCTAGTCGGGGCTACACCTTC
clone_size: -; v_call: TRBV6-6; j_call: TRBJ2-1; d_call: TRBD2; cdr3_aa: CASSSFAGTSANEQFF; cdr3_nt: TGTGCCAGCAGTTCCTTCGCCGGGACTAGCGCCAATGAGCAGTTCTTC
clone_size: -; v_call: TRBV19; j_call: TRBJ2-7; d_call: TRBD1; cdr3_aa: CASSGQGGYEQYF; cdr3_nt: TGTGCCAGTAGCGGACAGGGGGGGTACGAGCAGTACTTC
clone_size: -; v_call: TRBV7-2; j_call: TRBJ1-4; d_call: -; cdr3_aa: CASSSSGGMEEKLFF; cdr3_nt: TGTGCCAGCAGCTCCTCGGGAGGGATGGAGGAAAAACTGTTTTTT
clone_size: -; v_call: TRBV28; j_call: TRBJ2-1; d_call: -; cdr3_aa: CASSPQRPYNEQFF; cdr3_nt: TGTGCCAGCAGTCCTCAACGGCCCTACAATGAGCAGTTCTTC
clone_size: -; v_call: TRBV5-1; j_call: TRBJ2-3; d_call: TRBD2; cdr3_aa: CASSLPAGVADTQYF; cdr3_nt: TGCGCCAGCAGCCTCCCAGCGGGAGTGGCAGATACGCAGTATTTT
clone_size: -; v_call: TRBV7-2; j_call: TRBJ2-1; d_call: -; cdr3_aa: CASRLIRTSKDNEQFF; cdr3_nt: TGTGCCAGCAGGCTAATCAGGACCTCGAAGGACAATGAGCAGTTCTTC
clone_size: -; v_call: TRBV19; j_call: TRBJ2-3; d_call: TRBD1; cdr3_aa: CASSNRGLSTDTQYF; cdr3_nt: TGTGCCAGTAGCAACAGGGGATTGTCCACAGATACGCAGTATTTT
clone_size: -; v_call: TRBV5-1; j_call: TRBJ2-3; d_call: -; cdr3_aa: CASSLEVQSPGLEDTQYF; cdr3_nt: TGCGCCAGCAGCTTGGAGGTACAGTCTCCTGGTTTAGAAGATACGCAGTATTTT
clone_size: -; v_call: TRBV4-3; j_call: TRBJ2-1; d_call: -; cdr3_aa: CASSQEAAGPVNEQFF; cdr3_nt: TGCGCCAGCAGCCAAGAGGCAGCGGGCCCTGTCAATGAGCAGTTCTTC
clone_size: few; v_call: TRBV5-6; j_call: TRBJ1-2; d_call: -; cdr3_aa: CASSLMGQHGYGYTF; cdr3_nt: TGTGCCAGCAGCTTGATGGGGCAGCACGGTTATGGCTACACCTTC
clone_size: -; v_call: TRBV7-2; j_call: TRBJ2-2; d_call: -; cdr3_aa: CASSHRLGRTGELFF; cdr3_nt: TGTGCCAGCAGCCATAGACTAGGGCGCACCGGGGAGCTGTTTTTT
clone_size: -; v_call: TRBV18; j_call: TRBJ2-7; d_call: -; cdr3_aa: CASSPRGTSSYEQYF; cdr3_nt: TGTGCCAGCTCACCCAGAGGGACCTCCTCCTACGAGCAGTACTTC
clone_size: -; v_call: TRBV30; j_call: TRBJ2-1; d_call: -; cdr3_aa: CAWSVTSQKNEQFF; cdr3_nt: TGTGCCTGGAGTGTCACTAGCCAGAAGAATGAGCAGTTCTTC
clone_size: -; v_call: TRBV6-5; j_call: TRBJ2-7; d_call: TRBD1; cdr3_aa: CASSYGRGSSYEQYF; cdr3_nt: TGTGCCAGCAGTTACGGCAGGGGGAGCTCCTACGAGCAGTACTTC
clone_size: -; v_call: TRBV6-1; j_call: TRBJ1-1; d_call: -; cdr3_aa: CASSALSGETEAFF; cdr3_nt: TGTGCCAGCTCCGCTTTGTCCGGGGAGACTGAAGCTTTCTTT
clone_size: -; v_call: TRBV6-1; j_call: TRBJ2-7; d_call: TRBD1; cdr3_aa: CASIPGQQNRQYF; cdr3_nt: TGTGCCAGCATCCCGGGACAGCAGAATCGGCAGTACTTC
clone_size: -; v_call: TRBV5-5; j_call: TRBJ1-5; d_call: TRBD1; cdr3_aa: CASSPTGGASGNQPQHF; cdr3_nt: TGTGCCAGCAGCCCTACAGGGGGCGCGAGCGGCAATCAGCCCCAGCATTTT
clone_size: -; v_call: TRBV29-1; j_call: TRBJ2-2; d_call: -; cdr3_aa: CSVADPTGELFF; cdr3_nt: TGCAGCGTTGCCGACCCGACCGGGGAGCTGTTTTTT
clone_size: -; v_call: TRBV29-1; j_call: TRBJ1-1; d_call: -; cdr3_aa: CSVGTNTEAFF; cdr3_nt: TGCAGCGTTGGAACGAACACTGAAGCTTTCTTT
clone_size: -; v_call: TRBV6-6; j_call: TRBJ1-2; d_call: -; cdr3_aa: CASWTENYGYTF; cdr3_nt: TGTGCCAGTTGGACGGAGAACTATGGCTACACCTTC